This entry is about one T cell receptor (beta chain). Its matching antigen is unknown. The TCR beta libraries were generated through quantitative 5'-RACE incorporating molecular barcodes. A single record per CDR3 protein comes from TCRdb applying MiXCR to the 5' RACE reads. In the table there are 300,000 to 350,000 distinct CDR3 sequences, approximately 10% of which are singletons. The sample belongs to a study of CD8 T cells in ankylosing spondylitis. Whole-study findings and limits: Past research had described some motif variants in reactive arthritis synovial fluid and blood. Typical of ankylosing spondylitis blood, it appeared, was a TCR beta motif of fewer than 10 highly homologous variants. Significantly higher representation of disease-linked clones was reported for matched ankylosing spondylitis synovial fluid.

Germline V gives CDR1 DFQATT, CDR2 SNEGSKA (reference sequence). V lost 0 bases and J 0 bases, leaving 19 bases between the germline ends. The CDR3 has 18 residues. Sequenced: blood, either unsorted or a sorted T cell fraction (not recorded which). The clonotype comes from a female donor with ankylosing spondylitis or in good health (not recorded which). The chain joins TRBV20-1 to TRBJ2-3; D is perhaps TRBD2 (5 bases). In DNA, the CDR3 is TGCAGTGCTAGAGATCCCCCCGGACTGCGCTCTAGCACAGATACGCAGTATTTT. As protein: CSARDPPGLRSSTDTQYF.